What follows describes a single T cell receptor beta chain. Assay: immunoSEQ multiplex PCR; the TCRdb copy retains only in-frame clones and omits some. The repertoire holds about 260,000 clones, with more than 80% as singletons. The data were taken from a study of blood T cell repertoires in COVID-19. The CDR3 totals 17 residues. Germline V gene lookup returns CDR1 SNHLY and CDR2 FYNNEI. Trimming removed 2 bases at V and 1 base at J, with 18 bases between. Input material: peripheral blood. The genes are TRBV2 and TRBJ2-7, with D perhaps matching TRBD1 (6 bases). The sequence came from a woman in her 40s with acute or convalescent COVID-19. CDR3 amino acids: CASSERRQVGASYEQYV. For the CDR3, the DNA is TGTGCCAGCAGTGAACGGCGACAGGTAGGCGCTTCCTACGAGCAGTACGTC.